One sample yielded the 10 T cell receptor beta chains listed below, sequenced in a study of tumor-infiltrating lymphocytes in primary liver carcinoma. Reverse transcription of 450 to 500 ng total RNA with a constant-region primer produced TCR beta cDNA. Slightly modified ARM-PCR, run as three nested multiplex PCR rounds, produced the TCR beta libraries. With TRBV1-TRBV30 forward primers and a C-beta reverse primer, the first two PCR rounds were run for about 10 cycles each. Using its own MiXCR run on the multiplex PCR reads, TCRdb lists one record per CDR3 protein. The sample lists around 120,000 distinct CDR3 sequences, approximately 68% occurring once. Without any cell sorting, about 19-31 mg of bulk tissue yielded co-extracted RNA and DNA. The specimen sequenced was tumor-adjacent normal liver tissue. These receptors all stem from a woman aged 55 to 70 with primary liver carcinoma and hepatitis B virus infection.

For this clonotype: Relative to the germline gene, one junction end is altered; a read error may explain this. The chain couples TRBV29-1 to TRBJ1-2, with 7 nucleotides matching TRBD1. The CDR3 is made up of 14 amino acids. Looked up from germline, CDR1 is SQVTM and CDR2 is ANQGSEA. CDR3 nucleotides: TGCAGTGTCGGAAGTAGGGGGCGATACTATAGCTACACCTTC. Translating it yields CSVGSRGRYYSYTF.

Only a few counts were recorded for this clonotype. A read error is possible here, since a much larger clone lies one base away. The CDR3 region has the DNA TGTGCCAGCAGCCACGGGTGGGACCGACACGCTGGAAGCACCATATATTTT. Its protein is CASSHGWDRHAGSTIYF. This rearrangement joins TRBV6-5 to TRBJ1-3; D might be TRBD1 (5 bases). Germline lookup yields CDR1 MNHEY and CDR2 SVGAGI. The CDR3 runs to 17 residues.

Of note for this clonotype: The missing conserved phenylalanine or tryptophan at the end of this CDR3 makes a read error likely. The chain uses TRBV6-5 and TRBJ1-2; the D is unclear. The CDR3 covers 15 residues. The germline V gene encodes CDR1 MNHEY and CDR2 SVGAGI. The CDR3 here is CTSSSKMGSAYGYTY. The CDR3 DNA follows: TGTACCAGCAGTTCCAAGATGGGGTCGGCCTATGGCTACACCTAC.

This chain joins TRBV7-3 and TRBJ2-1, with TRBD2 identical over 12 bases. CDR3 length equals 19 residues. CDR1 is SGHTA, CDR2 FQGTGA, per germline. The ends lost 3 bases at V and 2 bases at J; junction bases unmatched: 11. CDR3 in amino acids: CASSLSTSGREPTYNEQFF. The CDR3 DNA is TGTGCCAGCAGCTTGTCGACTAGCGGGAGAGAGCCAACCTACAATGAGCAGTTCTTC.

In the case of this clonotype: Lacking the conserved final phenylalanine or tryptophan, this CDR3 likely reflects a read error. The chain is built from TRBV12-3 or TRBV12-4 and TRBJ1-1; D unresolved. The CDR3 runs to 14 residues. V dropped 4 bases and J dropped 0 bases, with 9 bases sitting between them. The CDR3 bases are TGTGCCAGCAGTTCAACACGGTTGAACACTGAAGCTTTCATT. Translated, it gives CASSSTRLNTEAFI.

As to this clonotype: A much bigger clone sits one base away, suggesting this may be a read error. The chain links TRBV5-1 to TRBJ2-5; 10 positions match TRBD1. The V gene's germline CDR1 is SGHRS and CDR2 YFSETQ. This CDR3 contains 14 residues. Here the CDR3 DNA reads TGCGCCAGCAGCCAAATTGGACAGGGGGAGACCCAGCACTTC. Protein: CASSQIGQGETQHF.

This clonotype was recorded many times. This chain links TRBV2 with TRBJ1-1, with TRBD1 matching over 7 bases. The CDR3 is 14 amino acids. Germline trimming cut 4 bases from V and 5 bases from J; bases unmatched to any gene: 7. Germline loops: CDR1 SNHLY, CDR2 FYNNEI. CDR3 sequence reads: CASSAQGVWTEAFF. The CDR3 DNA follows: TGTGCCAGCAGTGCCCAGGGGGTTTGGACTGAAGCTTTCTTT.

This clonotype was observed many times. An end of the junction does not agree with germline; a read error may underlie this. V gene TRBV6-4 combines with J gene TRBJ2-1, with D perhaps matching TRBD2 (6 bases). Germline loops: CDR1 MRHNA, CDR2 SNTAGT. CDR3 length: 13 residues. The CDR3 reads CASSDLETGGLLF. As DNA, the CDR3 is TGTGCCAGCAGTGACTTAGAAACAGGAGGGCTGCTTTTC.

A note on this clonotype: This clone may be a read error of a much larger clone one base away. The chain couples TRBV7-9 to TRBJ2-1; 11 bases are shared with TRBD2. This CDR3 comprises 16 residues. Per germline, CDR1 SEHNR and CDR2 FQNEAQ (reference sequence). In DNA, the CDR3 is TGTGCCAACAGCTTACGACTAGCGGGAAGGAACAATGAGCAGTTCTTC. It yields the protein CANSLRLAGRNNEQFF. The variable domain in full, with the rest retrieved from reference TRBV7-9 and TRBJ2-1, is DTGVSQNPRHKITKRGQNVTFRCDPISEHNRLYWYRQTLGQGPEFLTYFQNEAQLEKSRLLSDRFSAERPKGSFSTLEIQRTEQGDSAMYLCANSLRLAGRNNEQFFGPGTRLTVL.

In its sample, this clonotype was seen many times. This chain connects TRBV5-6 to TRBJ2-1; TRBD1 aligns across 9 bases. This CDR3 is built from 16 residues. CDR1 is SGHDT and CDR2 is YYEEEE in the germline V gene. Unmatched junction bases numbered 8, after V lost 4 bases and J lost 3 bases. CDR3 DNA sequence: TGTGCCAGCAGCCTGTGGGGGACAGGGTACTACAATGAGCAGTTCTTC. This encodes CASSLWGTGYYNEQFF.